The present T cell receptor (beta chain) was sequenced within a study of regulatory T cells in long-lasting Graves disease. The wider study: Those Graves' patients who were newly diagnosed had been on antithyroid drugs under 3 months.

Regarding time point: newly diagnosed GD, antithyroid drugs for less than 3 months. RNA from PBMCs was the source of the TCR library. Per American Thyroid Association guidelines, Graves' disease was diagnosed. One endocrinology department in Xi'an, China, was where patients came from. This clonotype turned up a few times. CDR3 length: 13 residues. Germline-derived CDR1 and CDR2 are SGHDN and FVKESK. With 4 bases removed from V and 10 bases from J, the gap between germline ends came to 14 bases. Arm-PCR of CDR3 regions and iRepertoire HTBI primers were used to build TCR beta libraries. MiXCR, applied by TCRdb to the multiplex PCR reads, yields one record per CDR3 protein. The repertoire holds just over 600,000 distinct CDR3 sequences, roughly 16% seen once, with about 20% in the top ten. These same records also appear under a second study, on T cells in Graves' hyperthyroidism and ophthalmopathy. That report notes: HTBI primers were employed in a first-round RT-PCR of the TCR CDR3.

The origin of this receptor is a woman aged 25 to 45 with Graves disease. The chain has TRBV14 and TRBJ2-1, with D unclear. Sequencing used peripheral blood mononuclear cells (PBMCs), obtained at new diagnosis, from a patient treated with antithyroid drugs. The CDR3 DNA is TGTGCCAGCAGCCCCACCTTCGTCGCCGAGCAGTTCTTC. It yields the protein CASSPTFVAEQFF.